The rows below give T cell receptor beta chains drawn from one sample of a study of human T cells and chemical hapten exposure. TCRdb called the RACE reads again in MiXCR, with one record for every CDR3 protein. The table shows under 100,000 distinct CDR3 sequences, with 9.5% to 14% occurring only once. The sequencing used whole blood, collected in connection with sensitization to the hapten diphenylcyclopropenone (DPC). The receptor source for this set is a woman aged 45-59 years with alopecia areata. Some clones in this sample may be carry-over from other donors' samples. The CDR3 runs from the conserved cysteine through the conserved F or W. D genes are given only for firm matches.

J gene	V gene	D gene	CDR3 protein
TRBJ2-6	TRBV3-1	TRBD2	CASSPSGSGANVLTF
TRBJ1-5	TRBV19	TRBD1	CASSQTGGNQPQHF
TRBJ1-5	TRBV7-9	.	CASSSTNQPQHF
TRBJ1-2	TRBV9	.	CASSEGRMAGRNNYGYTF
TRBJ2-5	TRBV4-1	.	CTSSQDVGGLRETQYF
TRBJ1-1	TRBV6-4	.	CASSVDLNTEAFF
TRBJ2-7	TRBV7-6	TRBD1	CASSRTGEIYEQYF
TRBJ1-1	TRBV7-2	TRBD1	CASSLRGSGTGGMNTEAFF
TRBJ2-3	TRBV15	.	CATSRDFPDTQYF
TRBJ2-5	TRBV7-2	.	CASSLGPGPQETQYF
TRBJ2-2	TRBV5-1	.	CASSLVGPSVGELFF
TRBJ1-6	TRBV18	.	CASSPPDRYNSPLHF
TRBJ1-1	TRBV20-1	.	CSARGGAGRAPNTEAFF
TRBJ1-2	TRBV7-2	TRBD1	CASSLMAGGYYGYTF
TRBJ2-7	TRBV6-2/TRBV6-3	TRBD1	CASSYPDRGRRVYEQYF
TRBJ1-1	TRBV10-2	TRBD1	CASRGQGPNTEAFF
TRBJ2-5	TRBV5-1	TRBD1	CASSALQGDQETQYF
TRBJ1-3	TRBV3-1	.	CASSQDALRNTIYF
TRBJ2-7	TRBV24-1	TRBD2	CATSPGTSGRSYEQYF
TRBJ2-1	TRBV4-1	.	CASSQAPGNEQFF
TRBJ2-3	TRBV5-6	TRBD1	CASSKTGTGLGDTQYF
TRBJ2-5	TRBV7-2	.	CASRSRGQGTQYF
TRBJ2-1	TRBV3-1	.	CASSQESRGRGHNEQFF
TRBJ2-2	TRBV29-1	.	CSVEADLRTGELFF
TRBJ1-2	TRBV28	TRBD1	CASSLGTGTGGYTF
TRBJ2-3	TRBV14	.	CASSQYPARGDTQYF
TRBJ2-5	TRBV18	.	CASSPAGFQETQYF
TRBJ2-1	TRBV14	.	CASSHWQGRDEQFF
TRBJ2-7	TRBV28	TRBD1	CASQGVPSYEQYF
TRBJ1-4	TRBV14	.	CASSQAQGISEKLFF
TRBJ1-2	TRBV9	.	CASSVVAGSSYGYTF
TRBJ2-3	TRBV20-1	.	CSASVPSIFTDTQYF
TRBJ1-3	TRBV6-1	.	CASIQEAGNTIYF
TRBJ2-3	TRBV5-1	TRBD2	CASSPTSREGADTQYF
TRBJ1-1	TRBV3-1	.	CASSQRLMRGDTEAFF
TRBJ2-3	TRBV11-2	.	CASSLVGLSTDTQYF
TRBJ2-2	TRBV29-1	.	CSVSATGPNTGELFF
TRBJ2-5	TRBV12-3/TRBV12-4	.	CASSKDMMETQYF
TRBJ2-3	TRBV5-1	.	CASSLSGQGTDTQYF
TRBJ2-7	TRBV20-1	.	CSAEGTNPYEQYF
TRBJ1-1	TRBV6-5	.	CASSYQGMNTEAFF
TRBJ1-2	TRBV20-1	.	CSARDLFQTRNYGYTF
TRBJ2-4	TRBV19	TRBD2	CASSIPGGYGKNIQYF
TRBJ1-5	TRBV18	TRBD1	CASSPETGGNQPQHF
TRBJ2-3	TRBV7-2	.	CASSFGQITDTQYF
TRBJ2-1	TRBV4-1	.	CASSRSAGGTYNEQFF
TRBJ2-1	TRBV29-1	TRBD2	CSVEPASGSYNEQFF
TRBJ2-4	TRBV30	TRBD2	CAWSHAGVKNIQYF
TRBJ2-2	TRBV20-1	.	CSAPRAGLTGELFF
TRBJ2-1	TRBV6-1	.	CASKSPSHRNEQFF
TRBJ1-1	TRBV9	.	CASSVEQSWDTEAFF
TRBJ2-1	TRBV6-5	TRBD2	CASSAAGGPLYNEQFF
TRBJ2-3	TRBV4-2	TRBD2	CASSPWLAGTGGDTDTQYF